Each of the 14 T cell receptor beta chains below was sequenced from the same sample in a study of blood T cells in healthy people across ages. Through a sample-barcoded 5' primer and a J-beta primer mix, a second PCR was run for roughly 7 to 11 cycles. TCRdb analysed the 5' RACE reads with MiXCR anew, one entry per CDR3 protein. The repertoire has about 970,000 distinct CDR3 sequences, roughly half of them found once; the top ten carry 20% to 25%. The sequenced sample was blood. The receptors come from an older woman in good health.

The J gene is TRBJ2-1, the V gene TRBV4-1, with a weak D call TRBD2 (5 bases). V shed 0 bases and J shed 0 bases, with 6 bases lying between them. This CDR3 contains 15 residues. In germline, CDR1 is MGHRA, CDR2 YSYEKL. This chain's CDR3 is CASSQEAASYNEQFF. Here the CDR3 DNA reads TGCGCCAGCAGCCAAGAAGCGGCCTCCTACAATGAGCAGTTCTTC.

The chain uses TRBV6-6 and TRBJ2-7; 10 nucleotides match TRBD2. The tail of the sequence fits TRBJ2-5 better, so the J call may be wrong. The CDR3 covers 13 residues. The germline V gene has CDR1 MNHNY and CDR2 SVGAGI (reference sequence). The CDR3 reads CASKLAGGETQYF. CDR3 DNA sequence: TGTGCCAGCAAATTAGCGGGAGGAGAGACCCAGTACTTC.

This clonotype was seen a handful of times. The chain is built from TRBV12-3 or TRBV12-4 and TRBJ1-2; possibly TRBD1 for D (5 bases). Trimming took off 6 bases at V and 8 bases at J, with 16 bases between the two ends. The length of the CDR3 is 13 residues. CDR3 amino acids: CASSPGPQRGYTF. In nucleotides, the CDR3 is TGTGCCAGCAGCCCGGGACCTCAACGGGGCTACACCTTC.

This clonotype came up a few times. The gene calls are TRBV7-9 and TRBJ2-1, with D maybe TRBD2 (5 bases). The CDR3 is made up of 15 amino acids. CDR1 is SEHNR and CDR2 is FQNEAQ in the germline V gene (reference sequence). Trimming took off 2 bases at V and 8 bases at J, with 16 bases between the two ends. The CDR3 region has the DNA TGTGCCAGCAGCTTAATTCTTGGAGGTATTCATGAGCAGTTCTTC. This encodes CASSLILGGIHEQFF.

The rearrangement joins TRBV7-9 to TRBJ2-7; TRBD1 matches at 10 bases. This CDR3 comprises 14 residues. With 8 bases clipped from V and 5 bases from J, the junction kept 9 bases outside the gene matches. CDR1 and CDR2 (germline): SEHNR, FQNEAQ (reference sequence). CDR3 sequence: CASSLGQGVDEQYF. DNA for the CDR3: TGTGCCAGCTCACTCGGACAGGGGGTCGACGAGCAGTACTTC.

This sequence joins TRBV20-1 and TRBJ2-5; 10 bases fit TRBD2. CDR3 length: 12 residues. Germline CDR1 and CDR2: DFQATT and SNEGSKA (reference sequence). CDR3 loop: CSSGLAEETQYF. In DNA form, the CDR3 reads TGCAGCTCCGGACTAGCGGAAGAGACCCAGTACTTC.

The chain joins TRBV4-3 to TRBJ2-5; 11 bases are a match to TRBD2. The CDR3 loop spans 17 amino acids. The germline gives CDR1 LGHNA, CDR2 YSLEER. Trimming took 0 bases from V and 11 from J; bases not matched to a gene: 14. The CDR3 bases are TGCGCCAGCAGCCAAGAAACTAGCGGGAGCCCCTACAATGAGCAGTACTTC. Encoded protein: CASSQETSGSPYNEQYF.

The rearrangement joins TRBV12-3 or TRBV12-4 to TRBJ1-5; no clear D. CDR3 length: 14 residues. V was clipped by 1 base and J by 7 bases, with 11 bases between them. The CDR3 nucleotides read TGTGCCAGCAGTTTAGAGGCGGGCGGGCAGCCCCAGCATTTT. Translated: CASSLEAGGQPQHF.

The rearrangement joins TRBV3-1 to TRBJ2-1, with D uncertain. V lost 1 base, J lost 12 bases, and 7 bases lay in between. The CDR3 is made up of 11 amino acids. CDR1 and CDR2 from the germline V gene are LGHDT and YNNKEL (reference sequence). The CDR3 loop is CASSQGQWQFF. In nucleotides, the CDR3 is TGTGCCAGCAGCCAAGGGCAGTGGCAGTTCTTC.

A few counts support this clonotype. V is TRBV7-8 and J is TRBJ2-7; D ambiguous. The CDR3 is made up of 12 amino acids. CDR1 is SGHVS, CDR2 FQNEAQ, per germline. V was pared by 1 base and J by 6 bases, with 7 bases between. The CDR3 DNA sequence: TGTGCCAGCAGCTTAGTTTTCCGCGAGCAGTACTTC. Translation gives CASSLVFREQYF. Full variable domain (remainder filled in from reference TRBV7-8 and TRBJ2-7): GAGVSQSPRYKVAKRGQDVALRCDPISGHVSLFWYQQALGQGPEFLTYFQNEAQLDKSGLPSDRFFAERPEGSVSTLKIQRTQQEDSAVYLCASSLVFREQYFGPGTRLTVT.

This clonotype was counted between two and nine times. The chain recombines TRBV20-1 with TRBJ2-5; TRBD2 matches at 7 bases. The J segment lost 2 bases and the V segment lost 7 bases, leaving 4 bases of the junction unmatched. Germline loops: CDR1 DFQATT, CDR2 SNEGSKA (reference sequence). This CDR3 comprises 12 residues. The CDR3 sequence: CSVRLAQETQYF. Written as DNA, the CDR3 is TGCAGTGTCCGACTAGCTCAAGAGACCCAGTACTTC.

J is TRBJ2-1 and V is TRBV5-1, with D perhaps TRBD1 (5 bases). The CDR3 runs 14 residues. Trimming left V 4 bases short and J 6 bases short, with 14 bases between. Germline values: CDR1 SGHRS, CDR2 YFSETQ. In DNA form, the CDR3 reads TGCGCCAGCAGCCCAGGGATCGGATTCAATGAGCAGTTCTTC. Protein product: CASSPGIGFNEQFF.

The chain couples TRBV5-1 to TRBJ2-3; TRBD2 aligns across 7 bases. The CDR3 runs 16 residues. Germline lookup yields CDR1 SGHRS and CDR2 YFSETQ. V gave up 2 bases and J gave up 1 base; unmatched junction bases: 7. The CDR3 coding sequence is TGCGCCAGCAGCTTAGTGAGCGGGGCGCGCACAGATACGCAGTATTTT. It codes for CASSLVSGARTDTQYF.

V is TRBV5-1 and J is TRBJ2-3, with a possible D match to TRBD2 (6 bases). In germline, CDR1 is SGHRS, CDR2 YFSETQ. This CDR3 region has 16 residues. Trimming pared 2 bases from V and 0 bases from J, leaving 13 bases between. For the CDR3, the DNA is TGCGCCAGCAGCTTCTACCTAGCGACTAGCACAGATACGCAGTATTTT. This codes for CASSFYLATSTDTQYF.